This TCR beta chain was observed in a study of Graves' ophthalmopathy and Graves' hyperthyroidism. RNA served as the template for amplifying TCR beta CDR3 regions. RT-PCR in the first round used HTBI primers; a second-round multiplex PCR followed. TCRdb processed the multiplex PCR reads anew with MiXCR; each CDR3 protein has one entry. The sample records about 740,000 distinct CDR3 sequences, roughly two fifths being singletons. This clonotype was observed many times. Antigen unknown. Study-wide results and limits: Separation of ophthalmopathy from stable hyperthyroidism was achieved by a 13-signature model, at roughly 90% sensitivity and around 81% specificity. Sensitivity reached around 67% and specificity 72% to 80% when the model predicted ophthalmopathy progression.

The sequence was obtained from an adult man with Graves' ophthalmopathy. Input material: peripheral blood.

CDR3 protein: CAISPGTTGTIYF. For the CDR3, the DNA is TGTGCCATCAGTCCCGGGACCACTGGCACCATATATTTT. The chain has TRBV10-3 and TRBJ1-3, with D tentatively TRBD1 (5 bases). This CDR3 region has 13 residues. V lost 5 bases, J lost 9 bases, and 14 bases lay in between. CDR1 ENHRY and CDR2 SYGVKD come from the germline V gene.